This TCR beta chain appears in the sequencing data of a study of Graves' ophthalmopathy and Graves' hyperthyroidism. Overall study context: Peripheral blood samples were taken at initial diagnosis, before any treatment.

The table lists this clonotype with a few counts. Amplification targeted the TCR beta CDR3 regions, with RNA transcripts as the source material. Second-round multiplex PCR came after first-round RT-PCR with HTBI primers. TCRdb processed the multiplex PCR reads anew with MiXCR; each CDR3 protein has one entry. This repertoire shows about 500,000 distinct CDR3 sequences, approximately 15% found once; its top ten account for approximately 9.8%. The CDR3 contains 18 residues. The V gene end was trimmed by 7 bases and the J gene end by 9 bases; junction bases not matched to a gene: 18. The germline gives CDR1 SGHAT, CDR2 FQDESV (reference sequence).

The origin of this receptor is a woman in her 30s with Graves' ophthalmopathy. Sequences were obtained from blood. V and J are TRBV11-1 and TRBJ2-4, with 13 bases aligning to TRBD2. The CDR3 DNA follows: TGTGCCAGCACCCAAACGAGGGGACTAGCGGGATCGTCGGGCATTCAGTACTTC. Amino acids: CASTQTRGLAGSSGIQYF.